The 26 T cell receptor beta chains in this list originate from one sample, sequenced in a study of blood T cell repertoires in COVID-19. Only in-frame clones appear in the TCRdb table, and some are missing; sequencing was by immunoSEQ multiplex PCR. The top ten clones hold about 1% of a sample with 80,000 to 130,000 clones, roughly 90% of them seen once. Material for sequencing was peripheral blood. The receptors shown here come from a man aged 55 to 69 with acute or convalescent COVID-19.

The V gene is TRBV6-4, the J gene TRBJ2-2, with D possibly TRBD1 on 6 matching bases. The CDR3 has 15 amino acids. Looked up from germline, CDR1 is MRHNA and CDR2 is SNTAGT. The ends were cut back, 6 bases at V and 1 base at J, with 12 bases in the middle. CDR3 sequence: CASSPTGKNTGELFF. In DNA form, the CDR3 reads TGTGCCAGCAGCCCTACAGGGAAGAACACCGGGGAGCTGTTTTTT.

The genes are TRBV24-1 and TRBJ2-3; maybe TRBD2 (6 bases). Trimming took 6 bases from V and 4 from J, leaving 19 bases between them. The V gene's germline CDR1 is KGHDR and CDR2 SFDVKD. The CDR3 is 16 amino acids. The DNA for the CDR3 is TGTGCCACCAGTACATCGGACGGGAGCCAGGCAGATACGCAGTATTTT. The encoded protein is CATSTSDGSQADTQYF.

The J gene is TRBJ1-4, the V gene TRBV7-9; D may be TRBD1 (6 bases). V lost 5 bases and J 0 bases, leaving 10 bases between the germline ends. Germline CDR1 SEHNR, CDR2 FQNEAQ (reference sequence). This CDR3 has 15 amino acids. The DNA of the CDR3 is TGTGCCAGCAGCACAGGGACAACAACTAATGAAAAACTGTTTTTT. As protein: CASSTGTTTNEKLFF.

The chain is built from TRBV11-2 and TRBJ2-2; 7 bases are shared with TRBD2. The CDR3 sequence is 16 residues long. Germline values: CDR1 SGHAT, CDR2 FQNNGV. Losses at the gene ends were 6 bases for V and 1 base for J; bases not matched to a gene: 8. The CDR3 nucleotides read TGTGCCAGCAGGGGGGGAGGGGCACTGAACACCGGGGAGCTGTTTTTT. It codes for CASRGGGALNTGELFF.

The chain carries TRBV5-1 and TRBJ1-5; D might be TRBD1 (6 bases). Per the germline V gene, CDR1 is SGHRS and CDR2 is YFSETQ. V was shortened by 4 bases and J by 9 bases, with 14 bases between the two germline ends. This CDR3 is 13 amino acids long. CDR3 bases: TGCGCCAGCAGCGAACAGGGTCAAGGGCCCCAGCATTTT. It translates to CASSEQGQGPQHF.

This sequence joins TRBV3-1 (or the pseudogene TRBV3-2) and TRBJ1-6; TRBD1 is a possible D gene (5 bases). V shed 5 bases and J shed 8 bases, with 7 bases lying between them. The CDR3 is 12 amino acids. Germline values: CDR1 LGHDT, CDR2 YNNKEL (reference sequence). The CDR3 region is CASSRGDSPLHF. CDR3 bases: TGTGCCAGCAGCAGGGGCGATTCACCCCTCCACTTT.

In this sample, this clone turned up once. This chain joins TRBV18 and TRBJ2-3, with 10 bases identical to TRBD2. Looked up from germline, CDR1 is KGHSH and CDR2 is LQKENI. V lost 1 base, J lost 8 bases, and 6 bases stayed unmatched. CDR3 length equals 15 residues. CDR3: CASSPRLAGVGTQYF. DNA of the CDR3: TGTGCCAGCTCACCACGGCTAGCGGGAGTCGGTACGCAGTATTTT.

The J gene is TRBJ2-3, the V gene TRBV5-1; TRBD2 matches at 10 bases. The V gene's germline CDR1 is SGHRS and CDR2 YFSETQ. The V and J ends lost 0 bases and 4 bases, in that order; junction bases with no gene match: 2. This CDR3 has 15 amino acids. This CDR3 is CASSLEAGGPDTQYF. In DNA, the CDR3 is TGCGCCAGCAGCTTGGAAGCGGGAGGGCCAGATACGCAGTATTTT.

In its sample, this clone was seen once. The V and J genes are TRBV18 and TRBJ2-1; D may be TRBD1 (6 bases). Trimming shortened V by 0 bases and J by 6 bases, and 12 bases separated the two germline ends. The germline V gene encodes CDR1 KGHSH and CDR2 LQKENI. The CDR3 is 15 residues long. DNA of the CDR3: TGTGCCAGCTCACCACCGCAGGGGCAAGGCAATGAGCAGTTCTTC. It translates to CASSPPQGQGNEQFF.

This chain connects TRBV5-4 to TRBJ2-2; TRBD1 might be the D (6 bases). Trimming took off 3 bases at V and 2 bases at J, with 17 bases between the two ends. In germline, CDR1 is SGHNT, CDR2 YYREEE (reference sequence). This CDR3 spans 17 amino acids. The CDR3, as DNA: TGTGCCAGCAGCTCGCGGTTACAGGGCCTCAACACCGGGGAGCTGTTTTTT. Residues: CASSSRLQGLNTGELFF.

The CDR3 reads CASRTGSYQPQHF. CDR3 DNA: TGTGCCAGCAGGACAGGTTCGTATCAGCCCCAGCATTTT. The chain has TRBV28 and TRBJ1-5; TRBD1 might be the D (6 bases). CDR1 is MDHEN and CDR2 is SYDVKM in the germline V gene. V lost 6 bases, J lost 5 bases, and 11 bases lay in between. The CDR3 spans 13 residues.

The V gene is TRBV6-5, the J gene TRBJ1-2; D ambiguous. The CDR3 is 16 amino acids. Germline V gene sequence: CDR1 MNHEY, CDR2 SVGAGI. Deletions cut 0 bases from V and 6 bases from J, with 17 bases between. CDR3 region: CASSYSISARVDGYTF. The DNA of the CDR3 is TGTGCCAGCAGTTACTCGATATCAGCGAGGGTTGATGGCTACACCTTC.

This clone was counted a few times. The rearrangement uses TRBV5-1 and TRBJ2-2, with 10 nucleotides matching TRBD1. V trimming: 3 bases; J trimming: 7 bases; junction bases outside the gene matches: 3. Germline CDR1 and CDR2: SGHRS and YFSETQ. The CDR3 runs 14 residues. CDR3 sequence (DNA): TGCGCCAGCAGCTCGACAGGGGGCTTCGGGGAGCTGTTTTTT. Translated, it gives CASSSTGGFGELFF.

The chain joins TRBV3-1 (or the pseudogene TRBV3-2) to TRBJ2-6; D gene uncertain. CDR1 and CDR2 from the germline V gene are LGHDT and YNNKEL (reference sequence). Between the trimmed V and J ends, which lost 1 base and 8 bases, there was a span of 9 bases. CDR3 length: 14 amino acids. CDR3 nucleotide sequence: TGTGCCAGCAGCCAAGGGGCATTCCCCAACGTCCTGACTTTC. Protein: CASSQGAFPNVLTF.

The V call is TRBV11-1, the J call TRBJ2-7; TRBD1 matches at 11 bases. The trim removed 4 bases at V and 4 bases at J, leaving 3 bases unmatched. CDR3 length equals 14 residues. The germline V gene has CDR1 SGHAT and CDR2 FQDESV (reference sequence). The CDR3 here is CASSSDRGLYEQYF. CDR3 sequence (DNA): TGTGCCAGCAGCTCGGACAGGGGGCTATACGAGCAGTACTTC.

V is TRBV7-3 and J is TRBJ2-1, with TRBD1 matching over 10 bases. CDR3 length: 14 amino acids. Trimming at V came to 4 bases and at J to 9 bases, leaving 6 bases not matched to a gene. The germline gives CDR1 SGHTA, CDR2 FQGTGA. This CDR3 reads CASSSRQGAGEQFF. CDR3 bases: TGTGCCAGCAGCTCGCGACAGGGGGCGGGTGAGCAGTTCTTC.

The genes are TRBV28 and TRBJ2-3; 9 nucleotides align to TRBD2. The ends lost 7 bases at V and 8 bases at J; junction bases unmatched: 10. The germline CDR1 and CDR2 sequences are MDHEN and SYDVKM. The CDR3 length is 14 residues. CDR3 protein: CASNLAGLKGTQYF. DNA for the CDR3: TGTGCCAGCAATCTAGCGGGACTTAAGGGTACGCAGTATTTT.

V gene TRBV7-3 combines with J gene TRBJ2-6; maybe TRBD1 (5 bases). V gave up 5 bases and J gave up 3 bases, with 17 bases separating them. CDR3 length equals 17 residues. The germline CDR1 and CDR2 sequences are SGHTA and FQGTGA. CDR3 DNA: TGTGCCAGCAGCCCGAACTCAGGGTTCAGTGGGGCCAACGTCCTGACTTTC. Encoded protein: CASSPNSGFSGANVLTF.

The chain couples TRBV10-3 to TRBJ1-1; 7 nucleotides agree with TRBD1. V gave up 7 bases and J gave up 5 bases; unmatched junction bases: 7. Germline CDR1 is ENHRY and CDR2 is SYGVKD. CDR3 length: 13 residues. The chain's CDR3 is CAINPAGGTEAFF. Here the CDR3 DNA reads TGTGCCATCAATCCGGCAGGGGGTACTGAAGCTTTCTTT.

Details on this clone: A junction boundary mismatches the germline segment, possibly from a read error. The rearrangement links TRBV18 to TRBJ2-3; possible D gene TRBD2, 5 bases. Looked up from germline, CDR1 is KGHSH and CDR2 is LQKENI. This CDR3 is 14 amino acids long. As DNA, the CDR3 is TGTGCCAGCTCGCCACAGCGGAGCACAGATACGCAGTATTTT. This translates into CASSPQRSTDTQYF.

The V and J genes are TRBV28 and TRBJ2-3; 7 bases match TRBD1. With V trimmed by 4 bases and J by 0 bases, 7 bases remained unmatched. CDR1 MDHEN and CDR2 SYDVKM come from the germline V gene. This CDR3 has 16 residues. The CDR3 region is CASSSPTGTSTDTQYF. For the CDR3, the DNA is TGTGCCAGCAGTTCCCCGACAGGGACCAGCACAGATACGCAGTATTTT.

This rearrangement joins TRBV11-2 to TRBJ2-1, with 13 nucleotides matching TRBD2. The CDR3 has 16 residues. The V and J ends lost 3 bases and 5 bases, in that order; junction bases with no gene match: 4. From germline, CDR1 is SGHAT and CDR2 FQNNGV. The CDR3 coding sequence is TGTGCCAGCAGCTTGGCACTAGCGGGAGGGAACAATGAGCAGTTCTTC. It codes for CASSLALAGGNNEQFF.

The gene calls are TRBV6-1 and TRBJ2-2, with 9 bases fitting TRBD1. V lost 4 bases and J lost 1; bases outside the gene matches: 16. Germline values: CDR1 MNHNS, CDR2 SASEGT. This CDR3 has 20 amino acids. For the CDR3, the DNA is TGTGCCAGCAGTGCGCTTAGGGACAGGGTGAGGGTGGGGAACACCGGGGAGCTGTTTTTT. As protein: CASSALRDRVRVGNTGELFF.

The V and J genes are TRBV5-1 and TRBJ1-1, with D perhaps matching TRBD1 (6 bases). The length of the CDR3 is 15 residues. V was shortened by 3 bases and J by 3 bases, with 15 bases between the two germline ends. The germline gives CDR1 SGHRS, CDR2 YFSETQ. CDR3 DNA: TGCGCCAGCAGCTCTTCAGGGTCAGGGGACACTGAAGCTTTCTTT. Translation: CASSSSGSGDTEAFF.

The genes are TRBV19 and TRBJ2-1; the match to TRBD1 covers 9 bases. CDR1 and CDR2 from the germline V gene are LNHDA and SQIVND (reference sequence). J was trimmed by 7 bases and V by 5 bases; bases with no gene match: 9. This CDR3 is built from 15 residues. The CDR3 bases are TGTGCCAGTAGTGCGACAGGGGGTATTGGGAATGAGCAGTTCTTC. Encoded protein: CASSATGGIGNEQFF.

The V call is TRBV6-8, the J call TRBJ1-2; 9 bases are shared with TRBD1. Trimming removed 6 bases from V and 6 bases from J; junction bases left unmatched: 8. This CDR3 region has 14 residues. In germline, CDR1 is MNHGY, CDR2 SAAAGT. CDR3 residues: CASRGTGGGDGYTF. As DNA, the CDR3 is TGTGCCAGCAGGGGCACAGGGGGCGGGGATGGCTACACCTTC.